This TCR beta chain was captured in a study of T-cell reconstitution after alpha-beta-depleted transplantation in children. Unique molecular identifiers were incorporated when the TCRbeta library was constructed. TCRdb analysed the PCR reads with MiXCR anew, one entry per CDR3 protein. The table lists hundreds of thousands of distinct CDR3 sequences, around 15% of them singletons, with around 43% in the top ten. Germline V gene data show CDR1 as MNHEY and CDR2 as SVGAGI. The CDR3 sequence is 14 residues long. V lost 0 bases and J lost 9; bases outside the gene matches: 5. The V gene is TRBV6-5, the J gene TRBJ2-1; 7 nucleotides line up with TRBD2. Sequencing was performed on PBMCs, mostly from graft donor cells, taken 360 days after TCRalphabeta/CD19-depleted stem cell transplant. The sequence was obtained from a male patient between 2 and 10 years old who had a stem cell transplant for acute lymphoblastic leukemia, so the T cells may come from the graft donor. The DNA for the CDR3 is TGTGCCAGCAGTTACTCTCGGGGGGACGGTGAGCAGTTCTTC. It is translated as CASSYSRGDGEQFF.